This record covers a single T cell receptor beta chain. Its antigen is still unknown. J was trimmed by 1 base and V by 4 bases; bases with no gene match: 3. The germline V gene encodes CDR1 WNHNN and CDR2 SYGVQD (reference sequence). This CDR3 region has 14 residues. The sample comes from a study of T cell responses to AZD1222 COVID-19 vaccine. Study-level points and caveats: There were vaccine-associated CD4 TCRs across spike, dominant at 160-218 and 743-854. Only after the peak T cell response were repertoires sampled. Increases in Spike-specific TCR breadth and depth were seen after two AZD1222 doses. Donors in the cohort were predominantly white British and more often female, and clonal diversity was possibly underestimated.

Produced via immunoSEQ multiplex PCR; TCRdb's table is partial and in-frame only. This sample yields approximately 220,000 clones, of which approximately 94% are seen a single time; approximately 1% belongs to the top ten. Here the sequenced sample was peripheral blood, taken on day 0 of MenACWY control vaccination. The rearrangement uses TRBV10-1 and TRBJ1-1; 7 bases line up with TRBD1. The clonotype comes from an adult in good health. The DNA for the CDR3 is TGCGCCAGCAGTGTTAGGGGGCCGAACACTGAAGCTTTCTTT. Its protein product is CASSVRGPNTEAFF.